A selection of T cell receptor beta chains follows, all from one sample in a study of vaccination and CD4 T cells after COVID-19. Using its own MiXCR run on the PCR reads, TCRdb lists one record per CDR3 protein. The sample records under 25,000 distinct CDR3 sequences, under 25% being singletons. These receptors' targets are unknown. Sequenced input: cultured CD4+ T cells from blood. All receptors derive from a human donor with COVID-19. Each CDR3 is given with its conserved first and last residue. D genes are given only for firm matches. For some rows the clone size is stated as once, few or many, or as a class when expanded; others skip it.

TRBV6-2/TRBV6-3	TRBJ1-5	few	NA	CASLGGFSNQPQHF	TGTGCCAGCCTAGGGGGGTTTAGCAATCAGCCCCAGCATTTT
TRBV12-5	TRBJ2-2	NA	TRBD2	CASGSPRLAGAGELFF	TGTGCTAGTGGTTCCCCTAGGCTAGCGGGTGCCGGGGAGCTGTTTTTT
TRBV7-9	TRBJ1-2	NA	TRBD1	CASSFFSGGAGYTF	TGTGCCAGCAGCTTTTTTTCAGGGGGCGCGGGCTACACCTTC
TRBV7-3	TRBJ1-1	few	NA	CASSLRAQTEAFF	TGTGCCAGCAGCTTAAGGGCCCAGACTGAAGCTTTCTTT
TRBV6-4	TRBJ1-2	NA	NA	CANRGQPTDYGYTF	TGTGCCAACCGGGGACAACCGACGGACTATGGCTACACCTTC
TRBV28	TRBJ2-7	NA	NA	CASSLGFTVSYEQYF	TGTGCCAGCAGTTTGGGATTCACAGTTTCCTACGAGCAGTACTTC
TRBV20-1	TRBJ2-1	NA	TRBD2	CSARLAGMSSYNEQFF	TGCAGTGCTAGACTAGCGGGGATGAGCTCCTACAATGAGCAGTTCTTC
TRBV27	TRBJ2-7	few	NA	CASSPHRLAYEQYF	TGTGCCAGCAGTCCACACAGGTTAGCCTACGAGCAGTACTTC
TRBV19	TRBJ2-7	few	TRBD1	CAPIDRATREQYF	TGTGCCCCCATCGACAGGGCTACCAGGGAGCAGTACTTC
TRBV6-5	TRBJ2-1	NA	TRBD2	CASSYAQPLLAGPAGNEQFF	TGTGCCAGCAGTTACGCCCAGCCACTACTAGCGGGGCCGGCAGGCAATGAGCAGTTCTTC
TRBV2	TRBJ1-1	few	TRBD1	CASRATGENTEAFF	TGTGCCAGCAGGGCTACAGGGGAGAACACTGAAGCTTTCTTT
TRBV27	TRBJ2-7	few	TRBD1	CASSAGDRATYEQYF	TGTGCCAGCAGTGCCGGGGACAGGGCAACCTACGAGCAGTACTTC
TRBV28	TRBJ1-1	few	NA	CASSFLQGNLNTEAFF	TGTGCCAGCAGTTTCCTGCAGGGGAACTTGAACACTGAAGCTTTCTTT
TRBV6-1	TRBJ2-7	NA	TRBD1	CASKETGGSYEQYF	TGTGCCAGCAAAGAGACAGGGGGTTCCTACGAGCAGTACTTC
TRBV2	TRBJ1-6	medium-sized	TRBD1	CASSEVDRGFTPLHF	TGTGCCAGCAGTGAAGTGGACAGGGGCTTTACACCCCTCCACTTT
TRBV6-1	TRBJ1-3	NA	TRBD1	CASSPWTGEAGNTIYF	TGTGCCAGCAGTCCTTGGACAGGGGAAGCTGGAAACACCATATATTTT
TRBV11-3	TRBJ2-5	NA	NA	CASSPPFLRGETQYF	TGTGCCAGCAGCCCTCCCTTCCTCCGGGGTGAGACCCAGTACTTC
TRBV29-1	TRBJ1-4	NA	NA	CSVVDGGRGSGEKLFF	TGCAGCGTTGTGGACGGGGGGCGGGGTTCTGGTGAAAAACTGTTTTTT
TRBV21-1	TRBJ2-7	NA	NA	CASSRRGQGYSYEQYF	TGTGCCAGCAGCAGGAGGGGACAGGGCTACTCCTACGAGCAGTACTTC
TRBV4-3	TRBJ2-3	few	NA	CASSDSGPPAPDTQYF	TGCGCCAGCAGCGACTCCGGGCCGCCCGCCCCAGATACGCAGTATTTT
TRBV19	TRBJ1-2	NA	NA	CVSRRRAEGYTF	TGTGTCAGTAGACGACGGGCCGAGGGCTACACCTTC
TRBV11-3	TRBJ2-3	once	TRBD1	CASSLGQATDTQYF	TGTGCCAGCAGCCTCGGACAGGCCACAGATACGCAGTATTTT
TRBV29-1	TRBJ1-2	NA	NA	CSVPGRGNGYTF	TGCAGCGTCCCGGGTAGGGGGAACGGCTACACCTTC
TRBV7-6	TRBJ2-1	few	TRBD2	CASSKIAGGPVVF	TGTGCCAGCAGCAAAATAGCGGGGGGGCCTGTAGTCTTC
TRBV6-1	TRBJ2-7	few	TRBD1	CASSAGTGSYEQYF	TGTGCCAGCAGCGCCGGGACAGGGTCCTACGAGCAGTACTTC
TRBV15	TRBJ2-5	few	TRBD2	CATGQRGLRAGSETQYF	TGTGCCACCGGCCAAAGGGGACTAAGGGCAGGGTCAGAGACCCAGTACTTC
TRBV7-6	TRBJ2-2	NA	TRBD2	CASSSPGLAGFTGELFF	TGTGCCAGCAGCTCGCCGGGACTAGCGGGCTTCACCGGGGAGCTGTTTTTT
TRBV5-6	TRBJ2-2	NA	NA	CASRLGGTGELFF	TGTGCCAGCAGGTTGGGGGGCACCGGGGAGCTGTTTTTT